The next 13 T cell receptor beta chains were all read from a single sample in a study of T cell repertoires in cytomegalovirus infection. TCRdb processed the reads anew with MiXCR; each CDR3 protein has one entry. The sample lists approximately 500,000 distinct CDR3 sequences; roughly 12% were seen once. Sequenced material: PBMCs. These receptors came from a human donor in good health (CMV status not recorded). Some clones in this sample may be carry-over from other donors' samples.

This clonotype was observed at least ten times. The chain couples TRBV5-4 to TRBJ1-1, with 9 bases matching TRBD1. J gave up 3 bases and V 4 bases, and 4 bases lay outside the gene matches. The CDR3 is 14 amino acids. The germline V gene has CDR1 SGHNT and CDR2 YYREEE (reference sequence). CDR3 sequence (DNA): TGTGCCAGCAGCGACCGGGACAGGGACACTGAAGCTTTCTTT. Translation: CASSDRDRDTEAFF.

The chain uses TRBV5-4 and TRBJ1-2, with TRBD1 matching 9 bases. CDR1 and CDR2 from the germline V gene are SGHNT and YYREEE (reference sequence). V shed 4 bases and J 2 bases; nucleotides not matched to a gene: 12. The CDR3 runs to 17 residues. In nucleotides, the CDR3 is TGTGCCAGCAGCCACTCTACACGAGGACAGGGGAACTATGGCTACACCTTC. Translation gives CASSHSTRGQGNYGYTF.

This clonotype has a handful of counts. The chain links TRBV4-1 to TRBJ1-4, with 12 bases identical to TRBD1. Germline loops: CDR1 MGHRA, CDR2 YSYEKL. The CDR3 spans 19 residues. The V and J ends lost 0 bases and 1 base, in that order; junction bases with no gene match: 6. The chain's CDR3 is CASSQEWDRGLITNEKLFF. CDR3 in DNA: TGCGCCAGCAGCCAAGAATGGGACAGGGGGCTTATAACTAATGAAAAACTGTTTTTT.

This clonotype appeared a few times. The chain uses TRBV9 and TRBJ2-1; TRBD2 aligns across 12 bases. There are 16 residues in the CDR3. V dropped 3 bases and J dropped 6; count of bases not matched to a gene: 7. The germline V gene has CDR1 SGDLS and CDR2 YYNGEE. CDR3 DNA sequence: TGTGCCAGCAGCGCCCTAGCGGGAGGGCCCATCAATGAGCAGTTCTTC. Its protein product is CASSALAGGPINEQFF.

This clonotype was seen at least ten times. The chain is built from TRBV9 and TRBJ2-2; 8 bases agree with TRBD1. This CDR3 comprises 16 residues. Germline V gives CDR1 SGDLS, CDR2 YYNGEE. V shed 3 bases, J shed 11 bases, and the junction held 15 bases outside the gene matches. This CDR3 reads CASSESTGAPRGELFF. CDR3 nucleotide sequence: TGTGCCAGCAGCGAATCGACAGGGGCCCCGCGCGGAGAGCTGTTTTTT.

This clonotype showed up many times. J is TRBJ2-3 and V is TRBV7-9, with D hard to call. Trimming took 5 bases from V and 2 from J, leaving 14 bases between them. Per the germline V gene, CDR1 is SEHNR and CDR2 is FQNEAQ (reference sequence). The CDR3 extends over 15 amino acids. DNA for the CDR3: TGTGCCAGCAGCCCGGAGTGGGCATCCACAGATACGCAGTATTTT. This codes for CASSPEWASTDTQYF.

Ten or more counts support this clonotype. The J gene is TRBJ2-6, the V gene TRBV10-3; possibly TRBD1 or TRBD2 for D (5 bases each). CDR1 ENHRY and CDR2 SYGVKD come from the germline V gene. The CDR3 contains 16 residues. Trimming stripped 3 bases from V and 4 bases from J, with 13 bases between. CDR3 region: CAISDEGGTGANVLTF. The CDR3 nucleotides read TGTGCCATCAGTGATGAGGGTGGGACCGGGGCCAACGTCCTGACTTTC.

This clonotype was counted ten times or more. The chain carries TRBV10-3 and TRBJ1-1; D is uncertain. This CDR3 is built from 13 residues. Germline V lookup: CDR1 ENHRY, CDR2 SYGVKD. V shed 0 bases and J shed 7 bases, with 9 bases lying between them. The CDR3 DNA reads TGTGCCATCAGTGAGTCGAGGGCGGATGAAGCTTTCTTT. Translation gives CAISESRADEAFF.

A few counts support this clonotype. V is TRBV2 and J is TRBJ2-3; D gene ambiguous. The CDR3 runs to 13 residues. V was clipped by 7 bases and J by 0 bases, with 8 bases between them. Germline V gives CDR1 SNHLY, CDR2 FYNNEI. The CDR3 sequence: CASKPDSTDTQYF. CDR3 nucleotide sequence: TGTGCCAGCAAACCCGATAGCACAGATACGCAGTATTTT.

This clonotype was recorded many times. V usage is TRBV6-5 and J usage is TRBJ2-7; 8 bases map to TRBD2. The CDR3 is made up of 17 amino acids. V shed 2 bases, J shed 4 bases, and the junction held 13 bases outside the gene matches. Germline assignment: CDR1 MNHEY and CDR2 SVGAGI. CDR3 DNA sequence: TGTGCCAGCAGTTACGGGGTTAGGAGCGGGAGTGGGTACGAGCAGTACTTC. It codes for CASSYGVRSGSGYEQYF.

This clonotype has at least ten counts. The chain combines TRBV28 with TRBJ2-2; unclear D gene. Trimming took off 7 bases at V and 4 bases at J, with 7 bases between the two ends. This CDR3 comprises 12 residues. Germline-derived CDR1 and CDR2 are MDHEN and SYDVKM. The CDR3 region is CASIEATGELFF. For the CDR3, the DNA is TGTGCCAGCATTGAGGCCACCGGGGAGCTGTTTTTT.

The genes are TRBV6-5 and TRBJ2-7; 7 positions agree with TRBD1. The CDR3 contains 15 residues. V lost 6 bases to trimming and J lost 2 bases; unmatched junction nucleotides: 10. Germline loops: CDR1 MNHEY, CDR2 SVGAGI. CDR3 in amino acids: CASSLLDRRTYEQYF. CDR3 coding DNA: TGTGCCAGCAGCCTTCTGGACAGGAGAACCTACGAGCAGTACTTC.

In its sample, this clonotype was seen many times. The chain uses TRBV7-6 and TRBJ1-5; the D is unclear. The germline V gene encodes CDR1 SGHVS and CDR2 FNYEAQ. The germline V and J ends were trimmed by 4 bases and 5 bases, with 9 bases remaining between them. The CDR3 covers 13 residues. In DNA, the CDR3 is TGTGCCAGCAGCTCCCGGGAGGATCAGCCCCAGCATTTT. Translating it yields CASSSREDQPQHF.